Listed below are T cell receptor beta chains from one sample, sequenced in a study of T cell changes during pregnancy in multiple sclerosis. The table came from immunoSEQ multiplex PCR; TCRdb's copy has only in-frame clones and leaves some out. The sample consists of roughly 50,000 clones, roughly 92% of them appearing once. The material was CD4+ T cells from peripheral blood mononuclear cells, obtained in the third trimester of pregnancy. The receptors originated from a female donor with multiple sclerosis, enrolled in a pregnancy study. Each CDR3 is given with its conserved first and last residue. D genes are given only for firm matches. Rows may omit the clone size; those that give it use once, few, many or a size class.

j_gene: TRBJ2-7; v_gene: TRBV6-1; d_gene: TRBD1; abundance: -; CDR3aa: CASRWTGGNEQYF; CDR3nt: TGTGCCAGCAGATGGACAGGGGGCAACGAGCAGTACTTC
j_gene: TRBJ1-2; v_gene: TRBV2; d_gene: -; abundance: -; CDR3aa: CASSVSERDGYTF; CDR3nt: TGTGCCAGCAGTGTGAGCGAGAGAGATGGCTACACCTTC
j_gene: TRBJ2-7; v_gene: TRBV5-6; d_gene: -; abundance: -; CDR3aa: CASSLDTRGYEQYF; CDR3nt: TGTGCCAGCAGCCTGGACACCAGAGGGTACGAGCAGTACTTC
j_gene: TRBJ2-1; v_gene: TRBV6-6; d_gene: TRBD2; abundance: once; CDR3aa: CASSSSPGGKVNEQFF; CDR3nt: TGTGCCAGCAGTAGCTCACCGGGGGGGAAGGTCAATGAGCAGTTCTTC
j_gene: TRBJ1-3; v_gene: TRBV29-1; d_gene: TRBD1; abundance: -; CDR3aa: CSAGQGARGNTIYF; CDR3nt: TGCAGCGCTGGACAGGGGGCGAGAGGAAACACCATATATTTT
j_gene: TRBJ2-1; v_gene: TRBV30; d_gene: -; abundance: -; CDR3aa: CAWSALRAVSYNEQFF; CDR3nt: TGTGCCTGGAGTGCCTTGAGAGCGGTTTCCTACAATGAGCAGTTCTTC
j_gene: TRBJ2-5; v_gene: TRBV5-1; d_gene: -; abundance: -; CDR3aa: CASSPLGVQETQYF; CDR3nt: TGCGCCAGCAGCCCCCTCGGGGTGCAAGAGACCCAGTACTTC
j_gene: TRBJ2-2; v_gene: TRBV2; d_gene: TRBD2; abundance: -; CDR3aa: CASSDAGRVPGELFF; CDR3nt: TGTGCCAGCAGTGATGCGGGGAGGGTCCCCGGGGAGCTGTTTTTT
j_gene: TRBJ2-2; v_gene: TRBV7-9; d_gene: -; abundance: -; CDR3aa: CASSLWKELTGELFF; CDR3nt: TGTGCCAGCAGCTTATGGAAGGAGCTCACCGGGGAGCTGTTTTTT
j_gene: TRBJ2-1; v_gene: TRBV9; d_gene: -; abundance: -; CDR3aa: CASSVAGYSPYNEQFF; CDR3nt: TGTGCCAGCAGCGTAGCGGGATACAGCCCTTACAATGAGCAGTTCTTC
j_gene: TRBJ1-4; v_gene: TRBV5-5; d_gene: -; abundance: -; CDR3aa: CASSPDRLLGEKLFF; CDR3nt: TGTGCCAGCAGCCCCGACAGGTTGTTAGGAGAAAAACTGTTTTTT
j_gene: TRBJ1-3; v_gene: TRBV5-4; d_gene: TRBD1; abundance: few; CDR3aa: CASSRGQGGNTIYF; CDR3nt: TGTGCCAGCAGCCGGGGACAGGGTGGAAACACCATATATTTT
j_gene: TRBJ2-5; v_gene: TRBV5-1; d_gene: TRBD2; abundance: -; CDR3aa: CASGRLAGGRETQYF; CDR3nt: TGCGCCAGCGGGCGGCTAGCGGGGGGTCGGGAGACCCAGTACTTC
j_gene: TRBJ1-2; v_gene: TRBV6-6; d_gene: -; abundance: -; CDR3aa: CASSYSEGRGGYTF; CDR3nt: TGTGCCAGCAGTTACTCGGAGGGGAGGGGTGGCTACACCTTC
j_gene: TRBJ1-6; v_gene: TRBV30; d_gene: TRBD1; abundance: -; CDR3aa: CASHRTGNNSPLHF; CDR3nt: TGTGCCTCGCACCGGACAGGGAATAATTCACCCCTCCACTTT
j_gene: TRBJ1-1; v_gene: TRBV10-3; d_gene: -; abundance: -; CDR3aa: CAISPRTANTEAFF; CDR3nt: TGTGCCATCAGTCCCCGGACAGCGAACACTGAAGCTTTCTTT
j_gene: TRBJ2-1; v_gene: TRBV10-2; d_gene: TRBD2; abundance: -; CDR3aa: CASSEPWTSQSEQFF; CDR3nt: TGCGCCAGCAGTGAGCCTTGGACTAGCCAAAGTGAGCAGTTCTTC
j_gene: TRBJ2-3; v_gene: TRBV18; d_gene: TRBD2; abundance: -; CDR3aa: CASSPNALGLAGNTDTQYF; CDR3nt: TGTGCCAGCTCACCTAACGCCCTCGGACTAGCGGGGAACACAGATACGCAGTATTTT
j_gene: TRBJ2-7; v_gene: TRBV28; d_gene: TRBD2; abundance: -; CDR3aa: CASSSLSVGRPSYEQYF; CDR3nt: TGTGCCAGCAGTTCTTTAAGTGTCGGGAGGCCTTCCTACGAGCAGTACTTC
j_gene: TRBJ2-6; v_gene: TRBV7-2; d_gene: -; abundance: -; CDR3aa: CASSPGPLLWANVLTF; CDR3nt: TGTGCCAGCAGCCCTGGGCCGCTCCTTTGGGCCAACGTCCTGACTTTC
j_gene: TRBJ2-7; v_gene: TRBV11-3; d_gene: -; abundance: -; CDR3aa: CASSLTTGYEQYF; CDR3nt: TGTGCCAGCAGCTTAACCACAGGGTACGAGCAGTACTTC
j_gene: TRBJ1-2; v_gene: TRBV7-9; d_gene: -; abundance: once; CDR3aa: CASSFISGADSGYTF; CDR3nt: TGTGCCAGCAGCTTCATTAGTGGGGCGGATAGTGGCTACACCTTC